This TCR beta chain was identified during a study of blood T cell repertoires in COVID-19. Study in general: Both acute and convalescent COVID-19 samples were obtained from the United States, Italy and Spain. T cells, B-cell-depleted T cells, or PBMCs provided the cDNA or gDNA that served as material.

Under the authors' procedure: It was from reference gene primer amplification that nucleated cell counts were estimated. This table comes from immunoSEQ multiplex PCR, and its TCRdb copy is limited to in-frame clones, with some not included. V and J calls and clone size come straight from that table; D and trimming were deduced from the DNA. The sample lists 85,000 to 100,000 clones; more than 70% were seen once. The sequence derives from a woman in her fifties or sixties in a cohort sampled during active or convalescent COVID-19. Specimen: peripheral blood.

The CDR3 here is CASRIQGAYTGELFF. The CDR3 region has the DNA TGTGCCAGTAGAATACAGGGGGCTTACACCGGGGAGCTGTTTTTT. The rearrangement uses TRBV19 and TRBJ2-2, with TRBD1 matching over 9 bases. Germline V gene sequence: CDR1 LNHDA, CDR2 SQIVND (reference sequence). The CDR3 totals 15 residues. Trimming cost V 6 bases and J 3 bases; bases outside gene matches: 5.